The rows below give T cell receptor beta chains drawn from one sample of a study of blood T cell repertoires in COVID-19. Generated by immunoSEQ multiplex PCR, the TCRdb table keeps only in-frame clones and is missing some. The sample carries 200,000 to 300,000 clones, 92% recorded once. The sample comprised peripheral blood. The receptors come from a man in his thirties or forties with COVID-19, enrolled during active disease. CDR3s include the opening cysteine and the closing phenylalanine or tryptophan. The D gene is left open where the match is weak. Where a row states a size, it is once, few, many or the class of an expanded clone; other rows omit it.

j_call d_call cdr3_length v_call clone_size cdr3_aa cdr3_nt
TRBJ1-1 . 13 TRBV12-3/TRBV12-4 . CASSRQQNTEAFF TGTGCCAGCAGTCGACAGCAGAACACTGAAGCTTTCTTT
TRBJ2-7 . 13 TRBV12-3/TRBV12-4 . CASSFPGSYEQYF TGTGCCAGCAGTTTTCCGGGCTCCTACGAGCAGTACTTC
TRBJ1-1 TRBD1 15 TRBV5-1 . CASSLPPGQAPEAFF TGCGCCAGCAGCTTACCGCCGGGACAGGCCCCTGAAGCTTTCTTT
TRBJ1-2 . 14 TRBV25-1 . CASSEQGFGYGYTF TGTGCCAGCAGCGAACAGGGTTTTGGGTATGGCTACACCTTC
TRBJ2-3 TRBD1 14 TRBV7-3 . CASSHGTGTDTQYF TGTGCCAGCAGCCACGGGACAGGCACAGATACGCAGTATTTT
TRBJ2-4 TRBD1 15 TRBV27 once CASSLEGQGLNIQYF TGTGCCAGCAGTTTGGAGGGACAGGGGTTAAACATTCAGTACTTC
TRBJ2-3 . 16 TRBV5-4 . CASSLPAGLGTDTQYF TGTGCCAGCAGCTTGCCCGCGGGGTTGGGCACAGATACGCAGTATTTT
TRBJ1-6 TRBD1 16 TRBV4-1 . CASRSPRAGGDSPLHF TGCGCCAGTCGATCCCCGAGGGCAGGGGGAGATTCACCCCTCCACTTT
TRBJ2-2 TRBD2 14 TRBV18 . CASFTSGSTGELFF TGTGCCAGCTTTACCAGCGGGAGCACCGGGGAGCTGTTTTTT
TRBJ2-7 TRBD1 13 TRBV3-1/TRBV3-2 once CASSRETGNEQYF TGTGCCAGCAGCCGCGAGACAGGGAACGAGCAGTACTTC
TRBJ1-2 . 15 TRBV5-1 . CASSLDPGRSYGYTF TGCGCCAGCAGCTTGGACCCGGGAAGGAGCTATGGCTACACCTTC
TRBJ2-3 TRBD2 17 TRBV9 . CASSVGASGGAMDTQYF TGTGCCAGCAGCGTAGGAGCTAGCGGGGGGGCCATGGATACGCAGTATTTT
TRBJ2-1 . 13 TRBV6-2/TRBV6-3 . CASSSTTGNEQFF TGTGCCAGCAGTTCCACCACAGGGAATGAGCAGTTCTTC
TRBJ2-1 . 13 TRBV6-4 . CASSEEKNNEQFF TGTGCCAGCAGTGAAGAGAAGAACAATGAGCAGTTCTTC
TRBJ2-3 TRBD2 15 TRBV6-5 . CASKSTSGGTDTQYF TGTGCCAGCAAGTCGACTAGCGGGGGCACAGATACGCAGTATTTT
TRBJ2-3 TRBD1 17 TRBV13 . CASSSSGGQVLTDTQYF TGTGCCAGCAGCTCTTCCGGTGGACAGGTCCTCACAGATACGCAGTATTTT
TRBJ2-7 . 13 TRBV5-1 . CASQEGSFYEQYF TGCGCCAGCCAGGAGGGGTCATTCTACGAGCAGTACTTC
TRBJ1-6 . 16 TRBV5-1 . CASSSPTDGANSPLHF TGCGCCAGCAGCTCACCTACCGACGGAGCTAATTCACCCCTCCACTTT
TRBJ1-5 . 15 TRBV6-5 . CASAADAYSNQPQHF TGTGCCAGCGCGGCGGATGCTTATAGCAATCAGCCCCAGCATTTT
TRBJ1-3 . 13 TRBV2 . CASDRSSVNTIYF TGTGCCAGCGACAGGTCCTCTGTAAACACCATATATTTT
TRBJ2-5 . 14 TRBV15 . CATSRQGPPETQYF TGTGCCACCAGCAGACAGGGTCCCCCAGAGACCCAGTACTTC
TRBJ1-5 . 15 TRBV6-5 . CASSSSGGSNQPQHF TGTGCCAGCAGTTCGAGCGGGGGTAGCAATCAGCCCCAGCATTTT
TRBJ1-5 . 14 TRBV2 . CASSTTGFNQPQHF TGTGCCAGCAGTACGACGGGATTCAATCAGCCCCAGCATTTT
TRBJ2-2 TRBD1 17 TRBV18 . CASSPDRGLRDTGELFF TGTGCCAGCTCACCGGACAGGGGGCTAAGGGACACCGGGGAGCTGTTTTTT
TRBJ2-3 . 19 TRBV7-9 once CASSPQPPRDSLPTDTQYF TGTGCCAGCAGCCCCCAACCCCCCCGGGACTCCCTACCCACAGATACGCAGTATTTT
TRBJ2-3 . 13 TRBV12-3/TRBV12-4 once CASSPTGPDTQYF TGTGCCAGCAGCCCAACAGGCCCGGATACGCAGTATTTT